This section outlines one T cell receptor beta chain sequence together with its context. The assay was immunoSEQ multiplex PCR, and TCRdb's table has in-frame clones only and misses some. The sample includes some 130,000 clones, approximately 92% of them seen just once. These data belong to a study of control samples from healthy donors and cancer patients. Trimming took off 4 bases at V and 4 bases at J, with 11 bases between the two ends. In germline, CDR1 is SGHRS, CDR2 YFSETQ. This CDR3 is 13 amino acids long. This receptor was identified in a young man in good health. V and J are TRBV5-1 and TRBJ1-2; D is uncertain. Material for sequencing was blood. The DNA for the CDR3 is TGCGCCAGCAGCCCGAGGCCGTTCTATGGCTACACCTTC. Translating gives CASSPRPFYGYTF. Full variable domain (remainder filled in from reference TRBV5-1 and TRBJ1-2): KAGVTQTPRYLIKTRGQQVTLSCSPISGHRSVSWYQQTPGQGLQFLFEYFSETQRNKGNFPGRFSGRQFSNSRSEMNVSTLELGDSALYLCASSPRPFYGYTFGSGTRLTVV.